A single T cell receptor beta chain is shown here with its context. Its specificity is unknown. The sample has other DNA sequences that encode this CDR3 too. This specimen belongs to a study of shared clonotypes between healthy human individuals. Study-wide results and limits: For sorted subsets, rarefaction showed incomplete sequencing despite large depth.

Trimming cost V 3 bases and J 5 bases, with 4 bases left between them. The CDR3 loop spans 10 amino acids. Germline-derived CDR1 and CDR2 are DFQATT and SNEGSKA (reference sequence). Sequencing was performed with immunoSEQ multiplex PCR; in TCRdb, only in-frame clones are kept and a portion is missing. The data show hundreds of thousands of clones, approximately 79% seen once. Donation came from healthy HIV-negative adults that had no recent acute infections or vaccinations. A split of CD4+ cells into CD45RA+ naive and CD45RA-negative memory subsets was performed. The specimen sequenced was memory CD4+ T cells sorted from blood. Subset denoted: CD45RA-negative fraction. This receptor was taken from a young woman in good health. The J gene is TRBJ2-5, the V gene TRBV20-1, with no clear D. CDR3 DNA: TGCAGTGCTAGGCGGGAGACCCAGTACTTC. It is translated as CSARRETQYF.